This T cell receptor beta chain was sequenced in a study of OX40 agonist ivuxolimab in advanced cancers. For the study at large: It was ivuxolimab, an agonistic anti-OX40 (CD134) antibody, that patients were treated with.

Assay used: immunoSEQ multiplex PCR; TCRdb lists only in-frame clones, some missing. Of 50,000 or so clones listed, more than 75% were seen once; the top ten hold 4.7%. A remark on this clone: Compared with germline, one end of the junction differs, possibly owing to a read error.

This CDR3 has 15 residues. The germline V gene has CDR1 SGHDT and CDR2 YYEEEE. The V gene is TRBV5-6, the J gene TRBJ2-7, with D hard to call. This material consisted of CD4+ or CD8+ T cells sorted from blood, taken in a trial of the OX40 agonist ivuxolimab. This TCR was recovered from an adult with an advanced solid tumor such as melanoma, head and neck, liver or kidney cancer. The CDR3: CASSLYGSYSSEQYF. In nucleotides, the CDR3 is TGTGCCAGCAGCTTGTACGGGTCCTACTCCTCCGAGCAGTACTTC.